This T cell receptor (beta chain) derives from a study of blood T cells in healthy people across ages. The CDR3 is 13 residues long. Between the trimmed V and J ends, which lost 4 bases and 0 bases, there was a span of 7 bases. Germline V gene lookup returns CDR1 SQVTM and CDR2 ANQGSEA. A sample-barcoded 5' primer and a J-beta primer mix were used in a second PCR of about 6 to 11 cycles. The study obtained at least 3 million CDR3-containing paired-end reads from every sample. TCRdb reprocessed the 5' RACE reads via MiXCR and lists one record per CDR3 protein. The repertoire includes some 670,000 distinct CDR3 sequences, roughly half of them detected once, and approximately 12% sits in the top ten. A minimum of 6 micrograms of total RNA was extracted per sample.

The chain joins TRBV29-1 to TRBJ1-5; D not resolved. The specimen sequenced was blood. The origin of this receptor is a woman at least 80 years old in good health. CDR3 coding DNA: TGCAGCGTTGTGTCCAATAGCAATCAGCCCCAGCATTTT. Amino acid sequence: CSVVSNSNQPQHF.